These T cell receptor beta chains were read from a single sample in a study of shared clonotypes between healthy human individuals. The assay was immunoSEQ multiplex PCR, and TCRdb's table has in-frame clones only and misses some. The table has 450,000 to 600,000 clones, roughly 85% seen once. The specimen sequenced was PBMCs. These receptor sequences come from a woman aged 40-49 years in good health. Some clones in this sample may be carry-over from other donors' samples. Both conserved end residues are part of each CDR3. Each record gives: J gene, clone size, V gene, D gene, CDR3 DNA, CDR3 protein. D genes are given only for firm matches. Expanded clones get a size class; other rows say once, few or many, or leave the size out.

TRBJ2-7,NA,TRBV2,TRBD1,TGTGCCAGCCTGGACAGGGGGTCCTACGAGCAGTACTTC,CASLDRGSYEQYF
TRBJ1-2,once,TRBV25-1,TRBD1,TGTGCCAGCAGTGAACCAACACACTACAGGGGTGGCTACACCTTC,CASSEPTHYRGGYTF
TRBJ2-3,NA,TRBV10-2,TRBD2,TGCGCCAGCAAAACCCTAGCGGGAGAAGCCGCAGATACGCAGTATTTT,CASKTLAGEAADTQYF
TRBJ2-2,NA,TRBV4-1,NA,TGCGCCAGCAGCCAAGATTGGACACACACCGGGGAGCTGTTTTTT,CASSQDWTHTGELFF
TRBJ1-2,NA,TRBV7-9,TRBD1,TGTGCCAGCAAGGGGGCACGGGGCTACACCTTC,CASKGARGYTF
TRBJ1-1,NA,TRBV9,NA,TGTGCCAGCAGCGTAGGGGCTAGAGGTGAAGCTTTCTTT,CASSVGARGEAFF
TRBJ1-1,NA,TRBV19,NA,TGTGCCAGTAGTGTCTCGGGGCTACAGAACACTGAAGCTTTCTTT,CASSVSGLQNTEAFF
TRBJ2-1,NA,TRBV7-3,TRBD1,TGTGCCAGCAGCTTAATTCCTACCGGGACAGCCTACAATGAGCAGTTCTTC,CASSLIPTGTAYNEQFF
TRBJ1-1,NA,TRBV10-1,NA,TGCGCCTCTCGCAGGGAGATGAACACTGAAGCTTTCTTT,CASRREMNTEAFF
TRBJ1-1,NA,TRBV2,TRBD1,TGTGCCAGCAGGGGAACAGGGGGCGTCCGGGACACTGAAGCTTTCTTT,CASRGTGGVRDTEAFF
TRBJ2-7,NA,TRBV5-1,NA,TGCGCCAGCAGCCCACCCGGCTACGAGCAGTACTTC,CASSPPGYEQYF
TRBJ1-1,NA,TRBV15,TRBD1,TGTGCCACCAGCAGAGGTGGACAGGGCCACACTGAAGCTTTCTTT,CATSRGGQGHTEAFF
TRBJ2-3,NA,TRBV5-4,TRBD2,TGTGCCAGCAGCAGGCGGGAGGGCCACGCAGATACGCAGTATTTT,CASSRREGHADTQYF
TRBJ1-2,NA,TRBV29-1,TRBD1,TGCAGCGTCGGGACAGGGGGGGTGTATGGCTACACCTTC,CSVGTGGVYGYTF
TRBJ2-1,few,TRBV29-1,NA,TGCAGCGTTGACGGCAGGGCTCTAACCCCCTCTCACAATGAGCAGTTCTTC,CSVDGRALTPSHNEQFF
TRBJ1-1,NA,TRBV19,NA,TGTGCCAGTAGTACGGGTATTGGGAACACTGAAGCTTTCTTT,CASSTGIGNTEAFF
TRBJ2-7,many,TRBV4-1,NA,TGCGCCAGCAGTCCCGGGGCAGCCTACGAGCAGTACTTC,CASSPGAAYEQYF
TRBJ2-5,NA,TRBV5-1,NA,TGCGCCAGCAGCCGGGGGAGCTTCCAAGAGACCCAGTACTTC,CASSRGSFQETQYF
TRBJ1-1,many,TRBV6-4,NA,TGTGCCAGCAGTGTGTCAGGGGAGAACACTGAAGCTTTCTTT,CASSVSGENTEAFF
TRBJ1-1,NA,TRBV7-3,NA,TGTGCCAGCAGCCGAAGCGGGGGGTCCAACACTGAAGCTTTCTTT,CASSRSGGSNTEAFF
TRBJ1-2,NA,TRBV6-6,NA,TGTGCCAGCAGTGATGGAGGGGAGTACGGCTACACCTTC,CASSDGGEYGYTF
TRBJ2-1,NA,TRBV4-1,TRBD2,TGCGCCAGCAGCCAAGAGGTGTTCGGTAGCGGGAGAAATGAGCAGTTCTTC,CASSQEVFGSGRNEQFF
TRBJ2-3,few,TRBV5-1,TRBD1,TGCGCCAGCAGCGGTGGGACAGGGCGGACAGATACGCAGTATTTT,CASSGGTGRTDTQYF
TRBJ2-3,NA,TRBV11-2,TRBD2,TGTGCCAGCAGCCCCGGACTAGCGGGAGTAGATACGCAGTATTTT,CASSPGLAGVDTQYF
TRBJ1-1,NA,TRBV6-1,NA,TGTGCCAGCAGTGAAGCGAAGGGGTTGGCAGCTTTCTTT,CASSEAKGLAAFF
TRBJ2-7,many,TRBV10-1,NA,TGCGCCAGCAGCCCGAGCAGGGGAGGCGAGCAGTACTTC,CASSPSRGGEQYF
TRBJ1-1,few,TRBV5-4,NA,TGTGCCAGCAGCTTGGAGCAGAACACTGAAGCTTTCTTT,CASSLEQNTEAFF
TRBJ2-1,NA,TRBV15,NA,TGTGCCACCAGCAGAGTTGGGAATGAGCAGTTCTTC,CATSRVGNEQFF
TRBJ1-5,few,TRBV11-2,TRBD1,TGTGCCAGCAGCCGGGACAGGGGCCCTAATCAGCCCCAGCATTTT,CASSRDRGPNQPQHF
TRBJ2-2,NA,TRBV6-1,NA,TGTGCCAGCAAAGAGGGGCCGAACACCGGGGAGCTGTTTTTT,CASKEGPNTGELFF
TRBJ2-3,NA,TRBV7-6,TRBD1,TGTGCCAGCAGCTCGGGACAGACTAGCACAGATACGCAGTATTTT,CASSSGQTSTDTQYF
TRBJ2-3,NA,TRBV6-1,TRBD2,TGTGCCAGCACCCCGACTAGCGGGAGTGATACGCAGTATTTT,CASTPTSGSDTQYF
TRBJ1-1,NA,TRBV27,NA,TGTGCCAGCAGTCATAGTCTCGGGTACACTGAAGCTTTCTTT,CASSHSLGYTEAFF
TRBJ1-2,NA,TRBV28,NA,TGTGCCAGTGTCGAGGGGTATGGCTACACCTTC,CASVEGYGYTF
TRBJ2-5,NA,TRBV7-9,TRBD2,TGTGCCAGCAGCTTAGTCAGGGAGGGCCGGGTTTGGAACCAAGAGACCCAGTACTTC,CASSLVREGRVWNQETQYF
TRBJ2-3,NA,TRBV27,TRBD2,TGTGCCAGCACGAGTAGAGGGGGACTAGCGGGAGCCGAGGACACAGATACGCAGTATTTT,CASTSRGGLAGAEDTDTQYF
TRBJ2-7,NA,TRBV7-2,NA,TGTGCCAGCAGCTTAGACTATTCCTCCTACGAGCAGTACTTC,CASSLDYSSYEQYF
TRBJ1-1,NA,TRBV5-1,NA,TGCGCCAGCAGCTTGGATGGGACGCTAGCTTTGAACACTGAAGCTTTCTTT,CASSLDGTLALNTEAFF
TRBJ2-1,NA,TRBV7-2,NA,TGTGCCAGCAGCCTCGGCTTAGGGACCCACTCCTACAATGAGCAGTTCTTC,CASSLGLGTHSYNEQFF
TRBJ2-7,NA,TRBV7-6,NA,TGTGCCAGCAGCTTAGCCCAAAGCTACGAGCAGTACTTC,CASSLAQSYEQYF
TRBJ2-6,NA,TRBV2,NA,TGTGCCAGCACAGGGGCGACTGGGGCCAACGTCCTGACTTTC,CASTGATGANVLTF
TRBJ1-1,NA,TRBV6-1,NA,TGTGCCAGTGTACAGGGCCGAGGTGAAGCTTTCTTT,CASVQGRGEAFF
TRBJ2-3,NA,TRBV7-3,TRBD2,TGTGCCAGCAGCTCCTTAGCGGGAGCAGATACGCAGTATTTT,CASSSLAGADTQYF
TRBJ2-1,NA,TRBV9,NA,TGTGCCAGCAGCGTAGCAAGTCCCGGGACAAATGAGCAGTTCTTC,CASSVASPGTNEQFF
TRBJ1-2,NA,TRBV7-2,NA,TGTGCCAGCAGCTACAGTGGTGGCAGCCCACGGGGCTATGGCTACACCTTC,CASSYSGGSPRGYGYTF
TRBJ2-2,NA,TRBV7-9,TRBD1,TGTGCCAGCAGCCTGACAGGGGTCCCCGGGGAGCTGTTTTTT,CASSLTGVPGELFF
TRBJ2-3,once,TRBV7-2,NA,TGTGCCAGCAGCCTCGGGCCAAGCACAGATACGCAGTATTTT,CASSLGPSTDTQYF
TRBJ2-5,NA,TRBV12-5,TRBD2,TGTGCTAGTGCCCCAAGCGGGAGCGAAGAGACCCAGTACTTC,CASAPSGSEETQYF
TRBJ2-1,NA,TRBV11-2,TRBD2,TGTGCCAGCAGCTTAATGGAGGAAGCGGGGGCCTACAATGAGCAGTTCTTC,CASSLMEEAGAYNEQFF
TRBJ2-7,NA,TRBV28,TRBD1,TGTGCCAGCAGACTCCGGGACAGGGTCTACGAGCAGTACTTC,CASRLRDRVYEQYF
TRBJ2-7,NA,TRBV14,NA,TGTGCCAGCAGCCAAGATCCTGCCGGGGAGCAGTACTTC,CASSQDPAGEQYF